This T cell receptor (beta chain) was identified during a study of identifying expanded T cells in peripheral blood. The V end was cut by 4 bases, the J end by 3 bases, with 17 bases between. The CDR3 totals 16 residues. Germline CDR1 and CDR2: SEHNR and FQNEAQ (reference sequence). This clone was seen once. Profiling relied on immunoSEQ multiplex PCR, and the TCRdb table lists in-frame clones only, not all of them. The sample holds tens of thousands of clones, 70% to 90% seen once. The source is a person aged 18 to 69 in good health. V gene TRBV7-9 combines with J gene TRBJ2-3, with D perhaps TRBD1 or TRBD2 (5 bases each). The sample consisted of blood. The CDR3 DNA reads as TGTGCCAGCAGCTGGGACCCGGCCCTCCCAACAGATACGCAGTATTTT. Translating it yields CASSWDPALPTDTQYF. Variable domain in full (rest from reference TRBV7-9 and TRBJ2-3): DTGVSQNPRHKITKRGQNVTFRCDPISEHNRLYWYRQTLGQGPEFLTYFQNEAQLEKSRLLSDRFSAERPKGSFSTLEIQRTEQGDSAMYLCASSWDPALPTDTQYFGPGTRLTVL.